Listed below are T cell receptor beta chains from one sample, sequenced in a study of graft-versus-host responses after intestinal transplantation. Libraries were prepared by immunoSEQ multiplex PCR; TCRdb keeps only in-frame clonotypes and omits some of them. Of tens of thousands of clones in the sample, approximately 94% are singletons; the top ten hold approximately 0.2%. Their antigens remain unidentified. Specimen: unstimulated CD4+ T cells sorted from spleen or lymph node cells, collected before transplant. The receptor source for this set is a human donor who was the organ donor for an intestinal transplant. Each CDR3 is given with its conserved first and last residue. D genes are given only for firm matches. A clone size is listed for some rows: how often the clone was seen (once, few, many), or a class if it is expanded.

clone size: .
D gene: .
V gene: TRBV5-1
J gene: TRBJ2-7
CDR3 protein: CASSSATGAGVYEQYF
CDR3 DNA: TGCGCCAGCAGTTCCGCCACCGGGGCAGGGGTCTACGAGCAGTACTTC

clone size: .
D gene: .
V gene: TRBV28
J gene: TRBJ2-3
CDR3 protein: CASRRGTGAQYF
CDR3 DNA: TGTGCCAGCAGGCGCGGGACCGGTGCGCAGTATTTT

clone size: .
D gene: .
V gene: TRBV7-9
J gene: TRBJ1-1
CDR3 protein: CASSLFTRMNTEAFF
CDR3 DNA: TGTGCCAGCAGCTTATTTACGAGGATGAACACTGAAGCTTTCTTT

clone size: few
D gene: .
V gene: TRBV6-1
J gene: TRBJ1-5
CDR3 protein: CASSEAGGNQPQHF
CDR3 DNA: TGTGCCAGCAGTGAAGCGGGGGGCAATCAGCCCCAGCATTTT

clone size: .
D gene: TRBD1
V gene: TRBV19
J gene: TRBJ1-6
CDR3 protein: CASSIHRDRGSPLHF
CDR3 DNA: TGTGCCAGTAGTATTCACCGGGACAGGGGTTCACCCCTCCACTTT

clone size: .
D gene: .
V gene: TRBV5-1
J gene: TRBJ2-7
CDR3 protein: CASSWGSQAGVTYEQYF
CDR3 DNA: TGCGCCAGCAGCTGGGGCTCTCAAGCCGGGGTGACTTACGAGCAGTACTTC

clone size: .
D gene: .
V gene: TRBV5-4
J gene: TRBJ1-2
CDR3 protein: CAKSKDRTNYGYTF
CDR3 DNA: TGTGCCAAAAGCAAGGACAGAACTAACTATGGCTACACCTTC

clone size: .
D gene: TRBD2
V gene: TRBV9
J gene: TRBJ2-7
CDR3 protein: CASSITSGGVNEQYF
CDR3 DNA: TGTGCCAGCAGCATTACTAGCGGGGGAGTCAACGAGCAGTACTTC

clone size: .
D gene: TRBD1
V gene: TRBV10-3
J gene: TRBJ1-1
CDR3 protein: CAIRGSKGTDEAFF
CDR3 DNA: TGTGCCATCAGAGGCTCTAAAGGGACAGATGAAGCTTTCTTT

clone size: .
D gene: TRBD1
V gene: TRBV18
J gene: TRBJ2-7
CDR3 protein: CASSPGQGFYEQYF
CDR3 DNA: TGTGCCAGCTCACCGGGACAGGGCTTCTACGAGCAGTACTTC

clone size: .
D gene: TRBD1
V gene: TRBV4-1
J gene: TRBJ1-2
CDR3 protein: CASSHPGQGTGYTF
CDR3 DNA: TGCGCCAGCAGCCACCCGGGACAGGGGACTGGCTACACCTTC

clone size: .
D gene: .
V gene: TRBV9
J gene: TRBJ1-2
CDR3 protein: CASSVFSSGNGYTF
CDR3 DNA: TGTGCCAGCAGCGTTTTTAGTTCCGGTAATGGCTACACCTTC

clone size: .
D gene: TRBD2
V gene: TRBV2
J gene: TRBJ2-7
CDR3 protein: CASRPGLGDEQYF
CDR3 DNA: TGTGCCAGCAGGCCGGGACTAGGTGATGAGCAGTACTTC

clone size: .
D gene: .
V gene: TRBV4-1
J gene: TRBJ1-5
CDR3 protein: CASSQELSGPQHF
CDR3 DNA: TGTGCCAGCAGCCAAGAACTTTCAGGGCCCCAGCATTTT

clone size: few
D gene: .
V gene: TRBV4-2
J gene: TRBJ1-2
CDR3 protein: CASSQDPSKGYGYTF
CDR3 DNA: TGTGCCAGCAGCCAAGATCCGTCAAAGGGCTATGGCTACACCTTC

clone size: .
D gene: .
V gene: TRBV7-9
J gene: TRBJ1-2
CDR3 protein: CASSQNRDDGYTF
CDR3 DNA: TGTGCCAGCAGCCAGAATAGGGACGATGGCTACACCTTC

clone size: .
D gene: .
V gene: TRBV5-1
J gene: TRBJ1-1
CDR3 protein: CASSLLADNTEAFF
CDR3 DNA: TGCGCCAGCAGCTTACTGGCAGACAACACTGAAGCTTTCTTT

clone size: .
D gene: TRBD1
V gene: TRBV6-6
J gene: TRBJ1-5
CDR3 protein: CAGSRQGISNQPQHF
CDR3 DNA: TGTGCCGGCAGTAGACAGGGGATTTCCAATCAGCCCCAGCATTTT

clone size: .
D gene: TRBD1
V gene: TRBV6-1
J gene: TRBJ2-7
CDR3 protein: CASSLDRGNYEQYF
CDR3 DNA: TGTGCCAGCAGTCTGGACAGGGGGAACTACGAGCAGTACTTC

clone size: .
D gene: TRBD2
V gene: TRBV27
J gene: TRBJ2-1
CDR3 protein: CASSSRRTSGEFF
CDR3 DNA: TGTGCCAGCAGTTCGAGAAGGACTAGCGGGGAGTTCTTC

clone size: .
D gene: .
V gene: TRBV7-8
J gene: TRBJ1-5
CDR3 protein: CASSFYRDSNQPQHF
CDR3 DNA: TGTGCCAGCAGCTTCTACCGGGACAGCAATCAGCCCCAGCATTTT

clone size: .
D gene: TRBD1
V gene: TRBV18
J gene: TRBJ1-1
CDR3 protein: CASSPPGTGGNTEAFF
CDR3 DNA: TGTGCCAGCTCACCACCGGGGACAGGGGGCAACACTGAAGCTTTCTTT

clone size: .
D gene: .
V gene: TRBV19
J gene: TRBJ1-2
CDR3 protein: CASSIGARKDGYTF
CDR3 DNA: TGTGCCAGTAGTATCGGCGCTAGAAAGGATGGCTACACCTTC

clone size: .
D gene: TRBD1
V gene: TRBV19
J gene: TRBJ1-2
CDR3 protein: CASSITGGGYTF
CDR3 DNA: TGTGCCAGTAGTATAACAGGGGGCGGCTACACCTTC

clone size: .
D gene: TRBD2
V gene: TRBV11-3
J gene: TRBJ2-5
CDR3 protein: CASSLGGVRQETQYF
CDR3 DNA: TGTGCCAGCAGCCTTGGGGGGGTCCGCCAGGAGACCCAGTACTTC

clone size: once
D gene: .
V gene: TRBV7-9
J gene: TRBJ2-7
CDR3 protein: CASSLGLLEQYF
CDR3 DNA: TGTGCCAGCAGCTTAGGCCTACTCGAGCAGTACTTC

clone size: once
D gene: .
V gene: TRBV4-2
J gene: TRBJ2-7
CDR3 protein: CASSQEVDSSYEQYF
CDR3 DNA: TGTGCCAGCAGCCAAGAAGTGGATTCCTCCTACGAGCAGTACTTC

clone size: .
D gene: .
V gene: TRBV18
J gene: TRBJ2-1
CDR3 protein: CASSPGGSYNEQFF
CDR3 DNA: TGTGCCAGCTCACCAGGGGGATCATACAATGAGCAGTTCTTC

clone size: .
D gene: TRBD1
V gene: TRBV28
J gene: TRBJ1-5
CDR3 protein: CASRQGASQPQHF
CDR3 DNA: TGTGCCAGCAGACAGGGGGCGAGTCAGCCCCAGCATTTT

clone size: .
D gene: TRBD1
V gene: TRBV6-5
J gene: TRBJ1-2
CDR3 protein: CASSYSPTGVGYTF
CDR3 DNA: TGTGCCAGCAGTTACTCACCGACAGGGGTAGGCTACACCTTC

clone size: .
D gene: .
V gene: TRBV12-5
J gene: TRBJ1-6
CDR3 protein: CASGLVTVQYNSPLHF
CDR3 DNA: TGTGCTAGTGGTTTGGTTACAGTCCAGTATAATTCACCCCTCCACTTT

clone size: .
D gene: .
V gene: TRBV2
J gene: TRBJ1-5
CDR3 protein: CASSLKPIISNQPQHF
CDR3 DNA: TGTGCCAGCAGTTTGAAGCCCATTATTAGCAATCAGCCCCAGCATTTT

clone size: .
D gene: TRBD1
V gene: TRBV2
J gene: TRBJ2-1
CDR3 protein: CASIRDRDYNEQFF
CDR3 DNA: TGTGCCAGCATCCGGGACAGGGATTACAATGAGCAGTTCTTC

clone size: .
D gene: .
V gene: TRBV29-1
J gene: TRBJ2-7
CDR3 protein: CSVAVTGYEQYF
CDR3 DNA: TGCAGCGTTGCGGTGACAGGATACGAGCAGTACTTC

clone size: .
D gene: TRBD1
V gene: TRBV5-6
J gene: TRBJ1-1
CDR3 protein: CASSFGQAAATEAFF
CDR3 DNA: TGTGCCAGCAGTTTCGGACAGGCCGCGGCCACTGAAGCTTTCTTT

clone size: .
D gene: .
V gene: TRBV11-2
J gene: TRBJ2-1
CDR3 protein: CASSLSGAYNEQFF
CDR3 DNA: TGTGCCAGCAGCTTATCCGGGGCCTACAATGAGCAGTTCTTC

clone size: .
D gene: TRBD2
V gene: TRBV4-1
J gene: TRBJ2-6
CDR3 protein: CASSQEETSGWNSGANVLTF
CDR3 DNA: TGCGCCAGCAGCCAAGAGGAGACTAGCGGGTGGAACTCTGGGGCCAACGTCCTGACTTTC

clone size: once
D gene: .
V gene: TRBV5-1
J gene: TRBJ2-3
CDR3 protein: CASSLGGQFRYTDTQYF
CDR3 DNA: TGCGCCAGCAGCTTGGGGGGGCAGTTCCGATACACAGATACGCAGTATTTT

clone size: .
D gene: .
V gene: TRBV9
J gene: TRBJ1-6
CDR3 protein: CASSVDPGIGSPLHF
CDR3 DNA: TGTGCCAGCAGCGTAGATCCAGGGATCGGTTCACCCCTCCACTTT

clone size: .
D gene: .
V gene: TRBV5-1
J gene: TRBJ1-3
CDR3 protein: CASSTGGVSGNTIYF
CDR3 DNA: TGCGCCAGCAGCACGGGGGGTGTCTCTGGAAACACCATATATTTT

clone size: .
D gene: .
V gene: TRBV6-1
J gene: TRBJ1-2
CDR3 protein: CASSEAQGSYDGYTF
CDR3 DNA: TGTGCCAGCAGTGAAGCTCAGGGAAGTTATGATGGCTACACCTTC

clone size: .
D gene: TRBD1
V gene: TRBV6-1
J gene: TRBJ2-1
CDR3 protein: CASSEAGTDLYNEQFF
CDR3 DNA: TGTGCCAGCAGTGAAGCCGGGACAGACTTATACAATGAGCAGTTCTTC

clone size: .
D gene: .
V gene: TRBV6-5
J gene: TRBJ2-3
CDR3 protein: CASSYKVESDTQYF
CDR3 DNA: TGTGCCAGCAGTTATAAGGTAGAATCAGATACGCAGTATTTT

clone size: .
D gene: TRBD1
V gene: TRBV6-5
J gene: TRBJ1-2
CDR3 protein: CASSYAQGEGYTF
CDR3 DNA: TGTGCCAGCAGTTACGCCCAGGGGGAAGGCTACACCTTC

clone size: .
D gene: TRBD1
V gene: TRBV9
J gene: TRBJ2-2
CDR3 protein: CASSTRGQGNPGELFF
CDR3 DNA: TGTGCCAGCAGCACGAGAGGACAGGGTAACCCCGGGGAGCTGTTTTTT

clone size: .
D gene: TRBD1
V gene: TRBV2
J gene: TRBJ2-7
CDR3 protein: CASTIGQGFNYEQYF
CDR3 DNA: TGTGCCAGCACCATAGGACAGGGTTTCAACTACGAGCAGTACTTC

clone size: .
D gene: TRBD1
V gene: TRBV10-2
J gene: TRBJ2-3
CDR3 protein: CASSWTGQGTDTQYF
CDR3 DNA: TGCGCCAGCAGCTGGACAGGGCAAGGAACAGATACGCAGTATTTT

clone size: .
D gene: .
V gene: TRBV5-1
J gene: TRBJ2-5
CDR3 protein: CASSLAEAGWGETQYF
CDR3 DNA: TGCGCCAGCAGCTTGGCCGAGGCAGGGTGGGGAGAGACCCAGTACTTC

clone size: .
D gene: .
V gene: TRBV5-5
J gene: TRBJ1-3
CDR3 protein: CASRSPGGPGNTIYF
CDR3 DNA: TGTGCCAGCAGATCGCCGGGAGGGCCTGGAAACACCATATATTTT

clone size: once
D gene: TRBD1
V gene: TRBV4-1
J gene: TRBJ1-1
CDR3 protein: CASSQVGQGITEAFF
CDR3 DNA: TGCGCCAGCAGCCAAGTAGGACAGGGGATTACTGAAGCTTTCTTT

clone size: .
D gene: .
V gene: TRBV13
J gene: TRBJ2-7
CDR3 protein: CASSSIIKGGAGTYEQYF
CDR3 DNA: TGTGCCAGCAGCTCGATTATTAAGGGTGGCGCGGGGACCTACGAGCAGTACTTC

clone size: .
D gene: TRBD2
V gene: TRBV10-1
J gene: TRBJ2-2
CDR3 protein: CASSELAGPLTGELFF
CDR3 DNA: TGCGCCAGCAGTGAGCTAGCGGGGCCTCTCACCGGGGAGCTGTTTTTT

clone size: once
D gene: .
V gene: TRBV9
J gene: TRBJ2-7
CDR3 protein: CASSAGSGGGGEQYF
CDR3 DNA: TGTGCCAGCAGCGCGGGATCAGGGGGCGGGGGCGAGCAGTACTTC

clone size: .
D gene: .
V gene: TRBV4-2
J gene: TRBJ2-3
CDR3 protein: CASRPFANRRTDTQYF
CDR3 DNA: TGTGCCAGCAGACCTTTCGCAAACAGACGCACAGATACGCAGTATTTT

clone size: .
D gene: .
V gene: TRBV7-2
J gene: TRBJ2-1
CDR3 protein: CASSQDGSGWGHNYNEQFF
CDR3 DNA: TGTGCCAGCAGCCAGGATGGGTCCGGTTGGGGGCACAACTACAATGAGCAGTTCTTC

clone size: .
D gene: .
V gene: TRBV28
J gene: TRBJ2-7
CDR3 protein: CASSASKYEQYF
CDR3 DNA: TGTGCCAGCAGTGCGTCTAAGTACGAGCAGTACTTC

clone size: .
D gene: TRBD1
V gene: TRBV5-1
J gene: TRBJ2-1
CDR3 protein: CAGSDPGDRGYNEQFF
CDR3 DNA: TGCGCCGGCAGCGATCCGGGGGACAGGGGCTACAATGAGCAGTTCTTC